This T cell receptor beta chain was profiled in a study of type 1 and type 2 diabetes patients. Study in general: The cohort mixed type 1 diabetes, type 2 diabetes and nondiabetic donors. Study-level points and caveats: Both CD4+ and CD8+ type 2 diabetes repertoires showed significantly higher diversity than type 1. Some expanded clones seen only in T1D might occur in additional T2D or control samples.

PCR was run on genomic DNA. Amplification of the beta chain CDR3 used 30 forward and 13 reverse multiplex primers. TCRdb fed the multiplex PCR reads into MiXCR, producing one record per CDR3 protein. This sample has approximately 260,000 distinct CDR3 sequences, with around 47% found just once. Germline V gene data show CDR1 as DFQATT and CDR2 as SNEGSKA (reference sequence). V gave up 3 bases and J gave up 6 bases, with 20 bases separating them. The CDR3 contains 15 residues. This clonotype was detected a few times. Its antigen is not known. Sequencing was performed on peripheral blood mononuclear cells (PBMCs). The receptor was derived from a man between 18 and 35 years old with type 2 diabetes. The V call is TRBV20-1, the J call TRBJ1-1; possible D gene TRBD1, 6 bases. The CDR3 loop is CSARRAGVEKSEAFF. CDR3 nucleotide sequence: TGCAGTGCTAGGAGAGCAGGGGTCGAGAAGTCTGAAGCTTTCTTT.